These T cell receptor beta chains were read from a single sample in a study of T cells in Graves' hyperthyroidism and ophthalmopathy. TCRdb used MiXCR to reprocess the multiplex PCR reads, holding one entry per CDR3 protein. The repertoire has a few hundred thousand distinct CDR3 sequences, approximately 14% of them found once; the top ten carry around 7.8%. Input material: blood. Receptors were obtained from a woman aged 30 to 39 with Graves' hyperthyroidism. Each CDR3 is given without its conserved first and last residue.

j_call v_call cdr3_aa
TRBJ2-1 TRBV20-1 SGLLAGAYNEQF
TRBJ2-1 TRBV18 ASSHPGDSYNEQF
TRBJ2-1 TRBV9 ASSVLPELNNEQF
TRBJ2-1 TRBV5-4 ASSLGQGAHLEGF
TRBJ2-2 TRBV18 ASSPRTGDTGELF
TRBJ2-3 TRBV3-1 ASSQEYATSTDTQY
TRBJ2-1 TRBV24-1 ATTGSYNEQF
TRBJ2-1 TRBV12-5 ASGSEGRAYNEQF
TRBJ2-7 TRBV7-9 ASSLDRGWYEQY
TRBJ1-5 TRBV6-2/TRBV6-3 ASSGPGHPVGAQH
TRBJ2-7 TRBV20-1 SANRFRGEQY
TRBJ2-1 TRBV27 ASSFRGTHNEQF
TRBJ2-1 TRBV9 ASSVGGTISYNEQF
TRBJ1-2 TRBV29-1 SVEPGTGDRGYT
TRBJ1-1 TRBV10-3 AISESSSNTEAF
TRBJ2-7 TRBV6-2/TRBV6-3 ASSYSWTLHEQY
TRBJ2-5 TRBV19 ASSTPGRRQETQY
TRBJ2-5 TRBV4-2 ASSQGRDRGQETQY
TRBJ1-4 TRBV20-1 SARGSGEKLF
TRBJ2-3 TRBV20-1 SAERAGSTDTQY
TRBJ2-2 TRBV5-1 ASRPQGSNTGELF
TRBJ2-7 TRBV5-1 ASSLAPPGYEQY
TRBJ1-1 TRBV6-6 ASSYSITANTEAF
TRBJ1-3 TRBV20-1 SAGRQPESSGNTIY
TRBJ2-5 TRBV6-2/TRBV6-3 ASSNRGSETQY
TRBJ2-7 TRBV20-1 SANGREQY
TRBJ1-2 TRBV28 ASSLNRGDGYT
TRBJ2-1 TRBV20-1 SARGGSHWYNEQF
TRBJ1-2 TRBV28 ASRRDRVRDYGYT
TRBJ2-7 TRBV4-3 ASSHRTSPGLGEQY
TRBJ1-1 TRBV14 ASRHEQGGDTEAF
TRBJ2-1 TRBV11-3 ASSPGVAGANEQF
TRBJ1-3 TRBV12-3/TRBV12-4 AITRGGAAGNTIY
TRBJ2-7 TRBV5-8 ASSSGQGLAYEQY
TRBJ1-6 TRBV6-1 ASSSNRDGSYNSPLH
TRBJ2-3 TRBV20-1 SARIAGEDTQY
TRBJ2-1 TRBV9 ASSASPRGGGNEQF
TRBJ2-5 TRBV2 ASTLRDNQETQY